Listed here is a single T cell receptor beta chain. The V and J ends lost 4 bases and 1 base respectively, with 12 bases between them. Germline assignment: CDR1 SGHRS and CDR2 YFSETQ. The CDR3 runs to 15 residues. The data originate from a study of blood T cell repertoires in COVID-19. Study details: COVID-19 samples, acute and convalescent, were from the United States, Italy and Spain.

Clones were sequenced by immunoSEQ multiplex PCR, and TCRdb holds only the in-frame ones, with some missing. The data show approximately 190,000 clones, 82% seen once. Individuals aged about 18 to 89 years were recruited from approximately 24 US areas. V gene TRBV5-1 combines with J gene TRBJ1-3; D remains ambiguous. Sequencing was done on a sample of PBMCs or T cells enriched from blood (not recorded which). The receptor was derived from a woman aged 60-70 years with acute COVID-19. CDR3 in amino acids: CASSLVGGSGNTIYF. CDR3 sequence (DNA): TGCGCCAGCAGCCTAGTAGGAGGGTCTGGAAACACCATATATTTT.